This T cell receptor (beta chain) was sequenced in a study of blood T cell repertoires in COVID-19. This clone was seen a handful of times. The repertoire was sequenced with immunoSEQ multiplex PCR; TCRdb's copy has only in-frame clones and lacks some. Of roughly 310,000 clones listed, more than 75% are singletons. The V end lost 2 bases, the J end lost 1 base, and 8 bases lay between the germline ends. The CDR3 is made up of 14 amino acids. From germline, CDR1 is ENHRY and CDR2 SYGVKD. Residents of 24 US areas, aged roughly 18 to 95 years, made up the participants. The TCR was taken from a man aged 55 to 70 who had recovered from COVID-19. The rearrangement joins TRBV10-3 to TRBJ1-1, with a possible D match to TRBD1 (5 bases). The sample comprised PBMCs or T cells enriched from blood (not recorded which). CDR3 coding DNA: TGTGCCATCAGTGAGGGAGGGGCGAACACTGAAGCTTTCTTT. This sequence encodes CAISEGGANTEAFF.